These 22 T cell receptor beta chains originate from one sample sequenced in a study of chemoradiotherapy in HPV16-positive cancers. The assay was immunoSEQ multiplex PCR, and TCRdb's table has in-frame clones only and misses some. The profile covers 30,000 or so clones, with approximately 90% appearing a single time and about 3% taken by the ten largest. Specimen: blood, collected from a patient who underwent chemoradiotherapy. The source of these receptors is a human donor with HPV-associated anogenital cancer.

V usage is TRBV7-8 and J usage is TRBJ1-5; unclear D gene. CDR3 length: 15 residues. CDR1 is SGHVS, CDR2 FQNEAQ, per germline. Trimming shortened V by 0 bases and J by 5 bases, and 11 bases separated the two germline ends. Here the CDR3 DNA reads TGTGCCAGCAGCTTAGCTAGTATAGTTTATCAGCCCCAGCATTTT. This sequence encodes CASSLASIVYQPQHF.

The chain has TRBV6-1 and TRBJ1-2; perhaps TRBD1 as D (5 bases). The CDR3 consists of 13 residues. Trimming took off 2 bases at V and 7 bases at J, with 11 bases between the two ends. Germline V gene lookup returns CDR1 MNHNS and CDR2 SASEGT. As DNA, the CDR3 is TGTGCCAGCAGTGAAATAAGGGACGGTGGCTACACCTTC. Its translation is CASSEIRDGGYTF.

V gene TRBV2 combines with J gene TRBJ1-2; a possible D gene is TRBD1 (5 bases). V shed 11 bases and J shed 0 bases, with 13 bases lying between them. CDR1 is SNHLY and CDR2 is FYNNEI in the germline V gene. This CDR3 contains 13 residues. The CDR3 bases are TGTGCCGGGGCCCTACTAGCTAACTATGGCTACACCTTC. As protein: CAGALLANYGYTF.

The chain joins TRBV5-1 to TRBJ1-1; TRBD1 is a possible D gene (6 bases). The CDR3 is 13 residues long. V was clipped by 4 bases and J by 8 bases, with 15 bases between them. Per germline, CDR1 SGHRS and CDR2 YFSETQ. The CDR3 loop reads CASSDNRVAEAFF. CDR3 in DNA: TGCGCCAGCAGCGACAACAGGGTTGCGGAAGCTTTCTTT.

CDR3 sequence: CASSAPGYNQPQHF. The CDR3 bases are TGTGCCAGCAGCGCCCCAGGTTACAATCAGCCCCAGCATTTT. The chain carries TRBV9 and TRBJ1-5, with unresolved D. The CDR3 sequence is 14 residues long. V was cut by 3 bases and J by 3 bases, with 10 bases left in between. Germline CDR1 and CDR2: SGDLS and YYNGEE.

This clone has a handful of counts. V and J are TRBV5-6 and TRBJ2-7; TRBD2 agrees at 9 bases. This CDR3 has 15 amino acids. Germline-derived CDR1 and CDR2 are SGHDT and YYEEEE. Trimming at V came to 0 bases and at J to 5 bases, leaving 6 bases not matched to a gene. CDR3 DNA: TGTGCCAGCAGCTTGGCGGCGGGAGGGCCAAACGAGCAGTACTTC. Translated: CASSLAAGGPNEQYF.

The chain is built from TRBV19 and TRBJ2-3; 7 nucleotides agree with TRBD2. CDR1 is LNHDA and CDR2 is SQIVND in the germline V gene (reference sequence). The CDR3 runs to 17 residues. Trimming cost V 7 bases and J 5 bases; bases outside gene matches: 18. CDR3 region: CASKMGRAGTLRDTQYF. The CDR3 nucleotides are TGTGCCAGTAAAATGGGGAGGGCCGGGACCCTGCGAGATACGCAGTATTTT. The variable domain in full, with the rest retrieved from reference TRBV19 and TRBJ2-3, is DGGITQSPKYLFRKEGQNVTLSCEQNLNHDAMYWYRQDPGQGLRLIYYSQIVNDFQKGDIAEGYSVSREKKESFPLTVTSAQKNPTAFYLCASKMGRAGTLRDTQYFGPGTRLTVL.

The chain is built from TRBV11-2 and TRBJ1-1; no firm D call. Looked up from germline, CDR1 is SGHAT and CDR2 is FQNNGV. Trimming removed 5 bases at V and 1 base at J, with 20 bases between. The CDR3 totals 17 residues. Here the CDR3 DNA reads TGTGCCAGCAGCCCGGGCTTGGGTTCCGGAAGGAACACTGAAGCTTTCTTT. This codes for CASSPGLGSGRNTEAFF.

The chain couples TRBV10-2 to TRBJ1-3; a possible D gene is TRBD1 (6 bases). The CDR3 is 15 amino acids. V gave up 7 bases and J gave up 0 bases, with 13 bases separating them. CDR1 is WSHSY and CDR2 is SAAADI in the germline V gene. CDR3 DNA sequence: TGCGCCAGCACTGGACAGCCCGGCTCTGGAAACACCATATATTTT. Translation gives CASTGQPGSGNTIYF.

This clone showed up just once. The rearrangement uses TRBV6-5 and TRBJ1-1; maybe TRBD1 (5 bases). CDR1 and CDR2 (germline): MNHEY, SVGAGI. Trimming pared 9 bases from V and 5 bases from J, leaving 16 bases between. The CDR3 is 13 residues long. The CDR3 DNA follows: TGTGCCAGTCTTCGGGGTGGGGGTACTGAAGCTTTCTTT. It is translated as CASLRGGGTEAFF.

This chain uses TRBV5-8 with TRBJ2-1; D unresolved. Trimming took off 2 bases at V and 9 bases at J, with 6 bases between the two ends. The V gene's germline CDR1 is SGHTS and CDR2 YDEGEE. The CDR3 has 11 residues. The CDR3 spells CASSFIGEQFF. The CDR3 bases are TGTGCCAGCAGCTTTATTGGTGAGCAGTTCTTC.

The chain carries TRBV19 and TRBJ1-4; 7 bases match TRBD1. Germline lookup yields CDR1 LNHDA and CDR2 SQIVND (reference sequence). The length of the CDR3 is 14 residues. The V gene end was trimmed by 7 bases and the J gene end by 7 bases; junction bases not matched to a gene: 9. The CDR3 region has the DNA TGTGCCAGTAATCGACAGGGAGAAGGTGAAAAACTGTTTTTT. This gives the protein CASNRQGEGEKLFF.

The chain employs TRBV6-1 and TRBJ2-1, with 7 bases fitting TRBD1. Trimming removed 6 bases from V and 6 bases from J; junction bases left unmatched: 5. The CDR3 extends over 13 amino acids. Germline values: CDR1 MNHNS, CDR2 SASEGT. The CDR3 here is CASSLTGSNEQFF. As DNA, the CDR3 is TGTGCCAGCAGCCTGACAGGGTCCAATGAGCAGTTCTTC.

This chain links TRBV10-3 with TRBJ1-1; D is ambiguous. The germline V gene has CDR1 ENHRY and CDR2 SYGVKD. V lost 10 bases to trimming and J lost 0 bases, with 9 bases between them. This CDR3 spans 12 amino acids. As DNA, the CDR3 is TGTGCCAGCCTAGAAATGAACACTGAAGCTTTCTTT. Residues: CASLEMNTEAFF.

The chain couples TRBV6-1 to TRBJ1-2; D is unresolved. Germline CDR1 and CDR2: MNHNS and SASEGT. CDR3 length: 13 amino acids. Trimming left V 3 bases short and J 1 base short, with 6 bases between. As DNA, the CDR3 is TGTGCCAGCAGTGACAGGATTAACTATGGCTACACCTTC. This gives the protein CASSDRINYGYTF.

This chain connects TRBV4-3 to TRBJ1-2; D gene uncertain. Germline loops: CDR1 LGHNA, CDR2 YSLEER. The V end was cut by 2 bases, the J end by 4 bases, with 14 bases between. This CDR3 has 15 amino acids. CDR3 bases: TGCGCCAGCAGCCAAAGCGGGTCTGGAAGCTATGGCTACACCTTC. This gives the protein CASSQSGSGSYGYTF.

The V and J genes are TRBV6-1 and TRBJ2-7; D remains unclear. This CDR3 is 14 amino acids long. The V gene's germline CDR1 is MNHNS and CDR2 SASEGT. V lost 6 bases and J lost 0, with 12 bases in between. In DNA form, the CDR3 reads TGTGCCAGCAGACCGATTGGGCCCTCCTACGAGCAGTACTTC. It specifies CASRPIGPSYEQYF.

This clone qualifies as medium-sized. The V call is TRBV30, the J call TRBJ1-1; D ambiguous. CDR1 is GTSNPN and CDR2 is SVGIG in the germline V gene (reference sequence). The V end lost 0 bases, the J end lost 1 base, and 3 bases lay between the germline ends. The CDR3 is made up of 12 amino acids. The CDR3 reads CAWSVGNTEAFF. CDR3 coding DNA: TGTGCCTGGAGTGTCGGGAACACTGAAGCTTTCTTT.

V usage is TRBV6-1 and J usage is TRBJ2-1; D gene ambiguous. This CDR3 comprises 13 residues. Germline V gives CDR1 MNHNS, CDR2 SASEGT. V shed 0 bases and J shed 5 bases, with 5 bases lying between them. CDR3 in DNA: TGTGCCAGCAGTGAAGCTTGGAACAATGAGCAGTTCTTC. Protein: CASSEAWNNEQFF.

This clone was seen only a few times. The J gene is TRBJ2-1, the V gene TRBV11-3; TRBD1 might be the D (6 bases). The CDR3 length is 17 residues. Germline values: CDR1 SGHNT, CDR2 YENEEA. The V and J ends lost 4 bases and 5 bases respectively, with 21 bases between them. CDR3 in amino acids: CASSYRGSSSSHNEQFF. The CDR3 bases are TGTGCCAGCAGCTATAGGGGGTCTTCTAGTTCCCACAATGAGCAGTTCTTC.

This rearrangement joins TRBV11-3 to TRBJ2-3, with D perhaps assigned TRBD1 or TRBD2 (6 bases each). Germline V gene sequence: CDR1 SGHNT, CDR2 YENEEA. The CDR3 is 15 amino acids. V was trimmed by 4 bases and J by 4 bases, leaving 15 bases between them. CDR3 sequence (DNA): TGTGCCAGCAGCTCGAGAGGGGGGATTGCAGATACGCAGTATTTT. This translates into CASSSRGGIADTQYF.

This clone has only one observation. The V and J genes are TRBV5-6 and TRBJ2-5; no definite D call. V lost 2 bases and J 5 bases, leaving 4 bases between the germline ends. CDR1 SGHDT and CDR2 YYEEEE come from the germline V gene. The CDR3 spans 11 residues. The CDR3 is CASSFTETQYF. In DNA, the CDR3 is TGTGCCAGCAGCTTCACGGAGACCCAGTACTTC.